This T cell receptor (beta chain) originates from a study of CD8+CD57+ T cells in acquired aplastic anemia. Study as a whole: Sorted CD4+ and CD8+ cells yielded around 3.2 ug of DNA on average.

This clonotype was detected many times. The template for TCR beta VDJ and CDR3 sequence profiling was genomic DNA. One entry per CDR3 protein, called by TCRdb with MiXCR from the reads. This sample yields some 68,000 distinct CDR3 sequences, of which around half are seen a single time; about 8.3% belongs to the top ten. The clonotype originates from a human donor in good health, serving as a control. The sample taken for sequencing was sorted CD4+, CD8+, or CD8+CD57+ T cells (not recorded which) from PBMCs.

The CDR3 loop is CASSPLNPGGYNEQFF. The CDR3 DNA sequence: TGTGCCAGCAGCCCCCTGAACCCCGGGGGCTACAATGAGCAGTTCTTC. V and J are TRBV4-2 and TRBJ2-1, with D perhaps matching TRBD2 (6 bases). The CDR3 spans 16 residues. CDR1 LGHNA and CDR2 YNFKEQ come from the germline V gene. With 4 bases removed from V and 3 bases from J, the gap between germline ends came to 16 bases.